Presented here are 6 T cell receptor beta chains from one specimen sequenced in a study of cytomegalovirus exposure and HLA in healthy donors. The PCR made use of 60 Vbeta and 13 Jbeta primers. Clones were sequenced by immunoSEQ multiplex PCR, and TCRdb holds only the in-frame ones, with some missing. The sample contains roughly 130,000 clones, 55% to 75% of which appear only once. Sequenced sample: PBMCs. The receptors come from a man younger than 40 in good health and CMV-seropositive.

This clone was recorded a few times. The chain is built from TRBV29-1 and TRBJ2-1; TRBD1 aligns across 8 bases. V dropped 8 bases and J dropped 2; count of bases not matched to a gene: 8. The CDR3 spans 14 residues. Germline values: CDR1 SQVTM, CDR2 ANQGSEA. The CDR3 loop reads CSLTGTGPYNEQFF. The CDR3 nucleotides read TGCAGCCTAACCGGGACAGGTCCCTACAATGAGCAGTTCTTC.

This clone was observed a handful of times. This sequence joins TRBV6-6 and TRBJ1-1, with D tentatively TRBD1 (6 bases). Trimming took off 7 bases at V and 5 bases at J, with 17 bases between the two ends. Germline V gene data show CDR1 as MNHNY and CDR2 as SVGAGI (reference sequence). This CDR3 contains 14 residues. This CDR3 reads CASIRVGAQTEAFF. The CDR3 DNA sequence: TGTGCCAGCATCCGGGTGGGGGCGCAGACTGAAGCTTTCTTT.

This chain uses TRBV14 with TRBJ1-5; D is unclear. Deletions cut 3 bases from V and 1 base from J, with 4 bases between. CDR1 is SGHDN, CDR2 FVKESK, per germline. CDR3 length: 13 residues. CDR3 DNA: TGTGCCAGCAGCCATCTGAGCAATCAGCCCCAGCATTTT. Translated: CASSHLSNQPQHF.

In this sample, this clone turned up a few times. V is TRBV5-6 and J is TRBJ1-2; 7 bases match TRBD1. Germline V gene data show CDR1 as SGHDT and CDR2 as YYEEEE. The junction had 18 bases not matched to a gene; V was cut back by 8 bases and J by 8 bases. The CDR3 loop spans 15 amino acids. In DNA form, the CDR3 reads TGTGCCAGGACGAGAGGGGTCAAGGGGGCTGAGGGCTACACCTTC. This gives the protein CARTRGVKGAEGYTF.

V gene TRBV28 combines with J gene TRBJ1-2; 9 bases align to TRBD1. The CDR3 runs 14 residues. The ends lost 2 bases at V and 5 bases at J; junction bases unmatched: 3. Germline V gene data show CDR1 as MDHEN and CDR2 as SYDVKM. CDR3 in amino acids: CASSLGDRAYGYTF. In DNA form, the CDR3 reads TGTGCCAGCAGTTTAGGGGACAGGGCGTATGGCTACACCTTC.

The V gene is TRBV7-9, the J gene TRBJ2-7; D possibly corresponds to TRBD1 (6 bases). The germline CDR1 and CDR2 sequences are SEHNR and FQNEAQ (reference sequence). V lost 5 bases and J 3 bases, leaving 26 bases between the germline ends. The CDR3 length is 18 residues. The CDR3 reads CASSHNTGQLRSNYEQYF. DNA for the CDR3: TGTGCCAGCAGCCACAACACAGGACAGCTGAGAAGTAACTACGAGCAGTACTTC. Variable domain in full (rest from reference TRBV7-9 and TRBJ2-7): DTGVSQNPRHKITKRGQNVTFRCDPISEHNRLYWYRQTLGQGPEFLTYFQNEAQLEKSRLLSDRFSAERPKGSFSTLEIQRTEQGDSAMYLCASSHNTGQLRSNYEQYFGPGTRLTVT.